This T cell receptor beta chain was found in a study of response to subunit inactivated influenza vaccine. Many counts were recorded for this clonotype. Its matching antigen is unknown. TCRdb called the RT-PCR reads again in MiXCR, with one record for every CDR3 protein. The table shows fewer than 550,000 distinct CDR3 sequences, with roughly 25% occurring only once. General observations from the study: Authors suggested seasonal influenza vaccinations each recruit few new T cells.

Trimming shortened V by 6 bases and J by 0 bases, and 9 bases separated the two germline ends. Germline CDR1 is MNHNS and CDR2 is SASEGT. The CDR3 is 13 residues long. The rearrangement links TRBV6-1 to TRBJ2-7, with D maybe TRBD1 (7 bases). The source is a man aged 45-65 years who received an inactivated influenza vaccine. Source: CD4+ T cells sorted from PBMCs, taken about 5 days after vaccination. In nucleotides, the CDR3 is TGTGCCAGCAGGCGGGACAGCTCCTACGAGCAGTACTTC. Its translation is CASRRDSSYEQYF.